This TCR beta chain is drawn from a study of regulatory T cells in long-lasting Graves disease. Whole-study findings and limits: There were preferences for TRBV28, TRBJ1-2 and TRBJ2-5 in persistent disease.

This clonotype was detected many times. Its antigen remains unknown. TCR beta libraries were built with iRepertoire HTBI primers and Arm-PCR of CDR3 regions. Each CDR3 protein gets one entry after TCRdb re-called the multiplex PCR reads with MiXCR. The table lists 540,000 or so distinct CDR3 sequences, roughly 14% of them singletons, with over 7.5% in the top ten. Stated time point: newly diagnosed GD, antithyroid drugs for less than 3 months. Researchers made the TCR library from RNA that was extracted from PBMCs. This CDR3 spans 11 amino acids. Trimming pared 5 bases from V and 8 bases from J, leaving 10 bases between. Germline V gene lookup returns CDR1 SGHDT and CDR2 YYEEEE. These same records also appear under a second study, on T cells in Graves' hyperthyroidism and ophthalmopathy. Turning to that study: Stable hyperthyroidism was separated from ophthalmopathy by a model based on 13 V-J features.

The chain couples TRBV5-6 to TRBJ1-2, with D unclear. This specimen consisted of peripheral blood mononuclear cells (PBMCs), obtained at new diagnosis, from a patient treated with antithyroid drugs. This TCR was sampled from a man younger than 45 with Graves disease. The CDR3 region has the DNA TGTGCCAGCAGTAGAACCGGGGGCTACACCTTC. It encodes CASSRTGGYTF.